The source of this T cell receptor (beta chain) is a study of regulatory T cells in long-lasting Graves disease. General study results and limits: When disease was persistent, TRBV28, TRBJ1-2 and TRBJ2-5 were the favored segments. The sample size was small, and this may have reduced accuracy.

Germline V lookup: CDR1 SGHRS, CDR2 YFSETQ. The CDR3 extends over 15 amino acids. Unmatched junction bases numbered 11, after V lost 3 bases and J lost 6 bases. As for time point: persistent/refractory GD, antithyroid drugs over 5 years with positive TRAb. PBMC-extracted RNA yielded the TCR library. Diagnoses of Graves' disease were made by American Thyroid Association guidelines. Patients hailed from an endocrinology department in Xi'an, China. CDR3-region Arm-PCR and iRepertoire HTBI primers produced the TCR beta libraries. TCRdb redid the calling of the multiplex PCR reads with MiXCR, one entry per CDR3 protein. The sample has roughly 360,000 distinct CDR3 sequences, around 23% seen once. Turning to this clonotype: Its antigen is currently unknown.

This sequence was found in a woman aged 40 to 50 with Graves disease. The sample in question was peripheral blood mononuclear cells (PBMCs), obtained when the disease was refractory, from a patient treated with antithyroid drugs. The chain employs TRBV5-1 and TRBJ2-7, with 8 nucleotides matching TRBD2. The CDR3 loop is CASSYASGSPGEQYF. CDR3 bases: TGCGCCAGCAGCTACGCAAGCGGGAGTCCGGGCGAGCAGTACTTC.